The T cell receptor beta chain described here comes from a study of blood T cell repertoires in COVID-19. Study-wide context: Both acute and convalescent COVID-19 samples were obtained from the United States, Italy and Spain. PBMCs, B-cell-depleted T cells, or T cells were the source of the cDNA or gDNA that made up the material.

Study processing details: Reference gene primers were amplified, and this amplification served to estimate nucleated cell counts. TCRdb keeps only in-frame clones here, not all; method: immunoSEQ multiplex PCR. Clone size and V and J calls were adopted from that table, with D and trimming inferred from the DNA. The sample lists 50,000 to 75,000 clones, less than 90% seen once, with about 5.1% in the top ten. The receptor was isolated from an elderly man in a cohort sampled during active COVID-19. Sequencing input: peripheral blood.

CDR3 loop: CASSGRDNQPQHF. The CDR3, as DNA: TGCGCCAGCAGTGGCCGGGACAATCAGCCCCAGCATTTT. The rearrangement joins TRBV10-2 to TRBJ1-5; D is ambiguous. V was cut by 4 bases and J by 3 bases, with 7 bases left in between. The length of the CDR3 is 13 residues. Germline CDR1 and CDR2: WSHSY and SAAADI.